This TCR beta chain came from a study of cytomegalovirus exposure and HLA in healthy donors. J was trimmed by 4 bases and V by 4 bases; bases with no gene match: 7. The CDR3 length is 15 residues. CDR1 is LNHDA and CDR2 is SQIVND in the germline V gene (reference sequence). The PCR was carried out with 60 Vbeta primers and 13 Jbeta primers. The protocol was immunoSEQ multiplex PCR, while the TCRdb copy is restricted to in-frame clones and leaves out a portion. This table has approximately 190,000 clones, more than 65% appearing once. The sequence was obtained from a man between 50 and 59 years old in good health and CMV-seronegative. The sequencing sample was made of PBMCs. J is TRBJ1-5 and V is TRBV19, with 7 bases that match TRBD1. This chain's CDR3 is CASSKEGQTNQPQHF. CDR3 DNA sequence: TGTGCCAGTAGTAAGGAGGGACAGACTAATCAGCCCCAGCATTTT.